A selection of T cell receptor beta chains follows, all from one sample in a study of blood T cells in healthy people across ages. TCRdb independently ran MiXCR on the 5' RACE reads; one entry per CDR3 protein. The table lists some 930,000 distinct CDR3 sequences, around 29% of them singletons. The data were also submitted as part of a second study, on T cells of mothers and their children.

The specimen sequenced was blood. All receptors come from a woman aged 40 to 55 in good health. CDR3s include the opening cysteine and the closing phenylalanine or tryptophan. Expanded clones get a size class; other rows say once, few or many, or leave the size out.

v_gene: TRBV21-1; abundance: few; j_gene: TRBJ1-1; CDR3aa: CAAMGGTEAFF
v_gene: TRBV2; abundance: -; j_gene: -; CDR3aa: CASSEKGGEKTQYF
v_gene: TRBV18; abundance: -; j_gene: TRBJ2-7; CDR3aa: CASSRPGTTLSYEQYF
v_gene: TRBV15; abundance: -; j_gene: TRBJ1-2; CDR3aa: CATSREGSYYGYTF
v_gene: TRBV28; abundance: many; j_gene: TRBJ1-2; CDR3aa: CASSTSNYGYTF
v_gene: TRBV20-1; abundance: few; j_gene: TRBJ1-3; CDR3aa: CSASMGGSGNTIYF
v_gene: TRBV30; abundance: few; j_gene: TRBJ1-1; CDR3aa: CAWSATGPTEAFF
v_gene: TRBV7-7; abundance: few; j_gene: TRBJ2-3; CDR3aa: CASSLHSGSTDTQYF
v_gene: TRBV7-9; abundance: -; j_gene: TRBJ2-3; CDR3aa: CASSSTGQDSTDTQYF
v_gene: TRBV12-3/TRBV12-4; abundance: few; j_gene: TRBJ1-2; CDR3aa: CASSHSRKGYTF
v_gene: TRBV7-3; abundance: -; j_gene: TRBJ2-1; CDR3aa: CACRSAGGNEQFF
v_gene: TRBV6-4; abundance: few; j_gene: TRBJ1-2; CDR3aa: CASSDSTTGRGGYTF
v_gene: TRBV14; abundance: many; j_gene: TRBJ2-7; CDR3aa: CASSDYLSYEQYF
v_gene: TRBV28; abundance: once; j_gene: TRBJ1-1; CDR3aa: CASSPSDRAPRGTEAFF
v_gene: TRBV15; abundance: many; j_gene: TRBJ2-1; CDR3aa: CATSRDGDLGNEQFF
v_gene: TRBV6-1; abundance: many; j_gene: TRBJ1-2; CDR3aa: CASSESGTEDGYTF
v_gene: TRBV28; abundance: -; j_gene: TRBJ2-5; CDR3aa: CASRGHQRETQYF
v_gene: TRBV29-1; abundance: -; j_gene: TRBJ2-4; CDR3aa: CSVRTSKGIQYF
v_gene: TRBV20-1; abundance: -; j_gene: TRBJ2-3; CDR3aa: CSARDTYTQYF
v_gene: TRBV4-1; abundance: -; j_gene: TRBJ2-7; CDR3aa: CASSHPSRGQGRMARYEQYF
v_gene: TRBV18; abundance: -; j_gene: TRBJ1-4; CDR3aa: CASSPLAGQGNEKLFF
v_gene: TRBV6-2/TRBV6-3; abundance: once; j_gene: TRBJ2-1; CDR3aa: CASRPEGTYNEQFF
v_gene: TRBV14; abundance: -; j_gene: -; CDR3aa: CASSQSGTGDEQYF
v_gene: TRBV20-1; abundance: -; j_gene: TRBJ2-7; CDR3aa: CSARVSPGRGRKPYEQYF
v_gene: TRBV6-2/TRBV6-3; abundance: many; j_gene: TRBJ2-1; CDR3aa: CASSYRINEQFF
v_gene: TRBV6-5; abundance: many; j_gene: TRBJ2-3; CDR3aa: CASSVDGASTDTQYF